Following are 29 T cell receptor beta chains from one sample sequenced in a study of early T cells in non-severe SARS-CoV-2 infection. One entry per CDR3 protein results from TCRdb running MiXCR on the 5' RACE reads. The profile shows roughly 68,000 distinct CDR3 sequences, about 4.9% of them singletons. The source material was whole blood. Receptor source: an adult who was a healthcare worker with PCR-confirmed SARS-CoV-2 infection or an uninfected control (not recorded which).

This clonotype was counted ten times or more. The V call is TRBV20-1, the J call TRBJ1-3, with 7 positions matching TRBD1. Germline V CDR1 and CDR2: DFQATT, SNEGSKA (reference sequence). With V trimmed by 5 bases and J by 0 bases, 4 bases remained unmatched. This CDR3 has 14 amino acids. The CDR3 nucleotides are TGCAGTGCTTTGGGACAGAACTCTGGAAACACCATATATTTT. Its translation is CSALGQNSGNTIYF.

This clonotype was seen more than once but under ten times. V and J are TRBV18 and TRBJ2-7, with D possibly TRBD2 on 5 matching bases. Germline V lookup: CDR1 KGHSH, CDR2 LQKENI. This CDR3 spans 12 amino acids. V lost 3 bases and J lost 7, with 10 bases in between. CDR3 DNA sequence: TGTGCCAGCTCACCGGACCCGGGGGAGCAGTACTTC. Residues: CASSPDPGEQYF.

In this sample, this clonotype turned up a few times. CDR3 sequence reads: CASSAAGGGNTEAFF. CDR3 nucleotide sequence: TGTGCCAGCAGTGCGGCAGGGGGTGGTAACACTGAAGCTTTCTTT. The chain couples TRBV2 to TRBJ1-1; 7 bases fit TRBD1. Germline assignment: CDR1 SNHLY and CDR2 FYNNEI. This CDR3 region has 15 residues. The J segment lost 2 bases and the V segment lost 4 bases, leaving 7 bases of the junction unmatched.

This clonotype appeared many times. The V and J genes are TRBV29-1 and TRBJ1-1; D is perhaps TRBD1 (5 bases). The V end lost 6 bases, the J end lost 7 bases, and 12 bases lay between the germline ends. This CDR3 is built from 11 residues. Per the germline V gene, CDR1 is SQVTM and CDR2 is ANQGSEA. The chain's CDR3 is CSVSRGGEAFF. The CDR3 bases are TGCAGCGTCTCGAGGGGAGGTGAAGCTTTCTTT.

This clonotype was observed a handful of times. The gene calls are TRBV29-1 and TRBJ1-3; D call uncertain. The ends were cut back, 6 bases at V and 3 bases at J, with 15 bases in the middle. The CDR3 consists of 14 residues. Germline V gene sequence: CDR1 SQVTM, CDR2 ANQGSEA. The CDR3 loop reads CSVGDGVDGNTIYF. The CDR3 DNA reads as TGCAGCGTAGGAGACGGGGTGGATGGAAACACCATATATTTT.

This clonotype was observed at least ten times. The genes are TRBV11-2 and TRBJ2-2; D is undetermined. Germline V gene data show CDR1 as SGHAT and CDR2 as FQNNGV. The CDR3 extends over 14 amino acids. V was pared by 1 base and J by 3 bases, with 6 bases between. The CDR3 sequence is CASSLAWDTGELFF. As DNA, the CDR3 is TGTGCCAGCAGCTTAGCGTGGGACACCGGGGAGCTGTTTTTT.

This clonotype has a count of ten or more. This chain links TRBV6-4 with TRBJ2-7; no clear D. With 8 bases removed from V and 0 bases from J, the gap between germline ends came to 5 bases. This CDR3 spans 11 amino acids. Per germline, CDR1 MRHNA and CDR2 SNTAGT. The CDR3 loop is CASGLSYEQYF. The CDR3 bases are TGTGCCAGCGGCCTCTCCTACGAGCAGTACTTC.

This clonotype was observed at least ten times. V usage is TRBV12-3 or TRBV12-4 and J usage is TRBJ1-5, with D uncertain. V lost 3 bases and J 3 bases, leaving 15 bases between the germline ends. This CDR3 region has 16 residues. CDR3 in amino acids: CASSFSVNGPNQPQHF. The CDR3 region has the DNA TGTGCCAGCAGTTTCTCGGTGAACGGCCCCAATCAGCCCCAGCATTTT.

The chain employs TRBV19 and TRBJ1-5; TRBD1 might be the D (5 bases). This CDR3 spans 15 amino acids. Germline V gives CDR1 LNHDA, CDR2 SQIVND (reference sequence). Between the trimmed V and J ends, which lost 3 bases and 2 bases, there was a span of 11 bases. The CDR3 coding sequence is TGTGCCAGTAGTATTATCAGGGACGGCAATCAGCCCCAGCATTTT. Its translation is CASSIIRDGNQPQHF.

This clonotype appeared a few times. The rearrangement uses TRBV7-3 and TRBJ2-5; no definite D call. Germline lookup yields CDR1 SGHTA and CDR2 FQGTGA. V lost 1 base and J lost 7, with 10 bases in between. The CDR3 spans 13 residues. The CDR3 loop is CASSLISFGTQYF. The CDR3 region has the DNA TGTGCCAGCAGCTTAATATCGTTTGGGACCCAGTACTTC.

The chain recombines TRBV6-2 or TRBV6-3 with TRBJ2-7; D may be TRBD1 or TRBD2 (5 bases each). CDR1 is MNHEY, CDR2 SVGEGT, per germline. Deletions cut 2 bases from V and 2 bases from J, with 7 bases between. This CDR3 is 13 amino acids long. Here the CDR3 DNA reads TGTGCCAGCAGTTACGAGGGGACCTACGAGCAGTACTTC. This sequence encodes CASSYEGTYEQYF.

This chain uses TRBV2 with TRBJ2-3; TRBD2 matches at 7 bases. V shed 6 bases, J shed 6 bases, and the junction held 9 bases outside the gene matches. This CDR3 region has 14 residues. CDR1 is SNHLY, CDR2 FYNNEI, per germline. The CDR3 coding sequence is TGTGCCAGCAGCCAGACTAGCCGAGGCGATACGCAGTATTTT. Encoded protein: CASSQTSRGDTQYF.

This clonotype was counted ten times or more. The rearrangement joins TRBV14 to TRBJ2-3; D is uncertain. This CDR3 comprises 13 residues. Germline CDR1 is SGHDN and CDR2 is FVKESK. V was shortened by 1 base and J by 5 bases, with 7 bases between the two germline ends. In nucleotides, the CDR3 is TGTGCCAGCAGCCAAGCGGTGCAAGATACGCAGTATTTT. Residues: CASSQAVQDTQYF. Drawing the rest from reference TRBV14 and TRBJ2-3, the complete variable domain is EAGVTQFPSHSVIEKGQTVTLRCDPISGHDNLYWYRRVMGKEIKFLLHFVKESKQDESGMPNNRFLAERTGGTYSTLKVQPAELEDSGVYFCASSQAVQDTQYFGPGTRLTVL.

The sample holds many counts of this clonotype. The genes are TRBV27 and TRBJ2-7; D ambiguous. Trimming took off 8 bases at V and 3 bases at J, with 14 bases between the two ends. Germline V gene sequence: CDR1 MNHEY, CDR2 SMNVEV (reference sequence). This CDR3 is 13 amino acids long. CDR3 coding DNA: TGTGCCAGCGGAATTGCGGAAGGCTACGAGCAGTACTTC. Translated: CASGIAEGYEQYF.

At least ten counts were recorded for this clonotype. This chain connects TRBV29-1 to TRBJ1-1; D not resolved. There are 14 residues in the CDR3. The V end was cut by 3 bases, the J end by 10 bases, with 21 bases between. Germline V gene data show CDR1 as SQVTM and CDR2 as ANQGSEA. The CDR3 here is CSVDRGLSVDVAFF. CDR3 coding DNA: TGCAGCGTTGATCGGGGTCTAAGCGTGGATGTAGCTTTCTTT.

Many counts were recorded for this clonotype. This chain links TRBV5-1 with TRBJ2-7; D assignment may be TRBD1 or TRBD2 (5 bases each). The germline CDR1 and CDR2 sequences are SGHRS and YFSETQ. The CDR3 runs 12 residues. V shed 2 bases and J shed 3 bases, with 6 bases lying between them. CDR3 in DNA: TGCGCCAGCAGCTTTGGGGGCTACGAGCAGTACTTC. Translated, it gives CASSFGGYEQYF.

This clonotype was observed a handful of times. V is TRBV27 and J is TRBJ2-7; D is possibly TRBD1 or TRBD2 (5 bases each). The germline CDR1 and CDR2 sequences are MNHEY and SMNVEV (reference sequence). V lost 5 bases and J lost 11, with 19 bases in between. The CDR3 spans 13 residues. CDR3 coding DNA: TGTGCCAGCAGTCCTATGGGGCCGGAGGTAGAGTACTTC. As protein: CASSPMGPEVEYF.

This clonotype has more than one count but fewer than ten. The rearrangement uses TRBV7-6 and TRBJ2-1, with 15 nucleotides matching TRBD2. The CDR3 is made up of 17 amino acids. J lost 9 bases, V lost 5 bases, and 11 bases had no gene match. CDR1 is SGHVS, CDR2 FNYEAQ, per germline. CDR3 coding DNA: TGTGCCAGCAGCCATCAGACCGGACTAGCGGGAGGGGTTGAGCAGTTCTTC. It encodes CASSHQTGLAGGVEQFF.

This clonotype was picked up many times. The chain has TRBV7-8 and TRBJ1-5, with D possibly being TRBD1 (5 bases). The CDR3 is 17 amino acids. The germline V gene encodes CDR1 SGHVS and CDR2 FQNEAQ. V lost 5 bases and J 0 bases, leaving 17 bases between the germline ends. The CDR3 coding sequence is TGTGCCAGCAGCCCACGTCAGACAGTCAATAGCAATCAGCCCCAGCATTTT. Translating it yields CASSPRQTVNSNQPQHF.

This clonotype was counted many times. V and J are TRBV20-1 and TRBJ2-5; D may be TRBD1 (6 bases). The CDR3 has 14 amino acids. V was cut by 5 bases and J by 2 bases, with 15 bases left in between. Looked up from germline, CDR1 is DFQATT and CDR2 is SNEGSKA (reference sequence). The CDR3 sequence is CSAQKTDRQETQYF. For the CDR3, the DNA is TGCAGTGCTCAAAAGACCGACAGGCAAGAGACCCAGTACTTC.

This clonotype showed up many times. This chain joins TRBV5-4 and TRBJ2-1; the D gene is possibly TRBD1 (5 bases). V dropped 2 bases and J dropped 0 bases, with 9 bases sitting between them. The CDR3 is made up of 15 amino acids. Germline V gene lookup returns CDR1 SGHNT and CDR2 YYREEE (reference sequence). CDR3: CASSFRVSSYNEQFF. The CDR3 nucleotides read TGTGCCAGCAGCTTCAGGGTTAGCTCCTACAATGAGCAGTTCTTC.

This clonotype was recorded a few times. CDR3 DNA: TGTGCCAGCAGTGCCCGACTGGAGCTGTTTTTT. Its protein product is CASSARLELFF. This rearrangement joins TRBV12-3 or TRBV12-4 to TRBJ2-2; D is undetermined. The V gene lost 5 bases and the J gene lost 10 bases, with 8 bases spanning the gap. The CDR3 totals 11 residues.

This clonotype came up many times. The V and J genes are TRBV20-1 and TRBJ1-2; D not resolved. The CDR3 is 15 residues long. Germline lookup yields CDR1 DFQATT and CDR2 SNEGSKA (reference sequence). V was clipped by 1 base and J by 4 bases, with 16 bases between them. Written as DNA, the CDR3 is TGCAGTGCTAGAGGAACGGGCCACGACCTCTATGGCTACACCTTC. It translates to CSARGTGHDLYGYTF.

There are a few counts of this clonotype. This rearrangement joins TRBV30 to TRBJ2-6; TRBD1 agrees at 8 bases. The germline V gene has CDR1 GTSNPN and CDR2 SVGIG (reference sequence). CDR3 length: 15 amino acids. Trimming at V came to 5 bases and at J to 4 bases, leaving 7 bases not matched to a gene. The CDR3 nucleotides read TGTGCCTGGGGACAGGGTAGGTTAGGGGCCAACGTCCTGACTTTC. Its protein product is CAWGQGRLGANVLTF.

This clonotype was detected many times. The CDR3 spells CASSLGYWGPKAFF. The CDR3 region has the DNA TGTGCCAGCAGCTTGGGTTATTGGGGACCTAAAGCTTTCTTT. The chain combines TRBV5-6 with TRBJ1-1, with a possible D match to TRBD1 (5 bases). This CDR3 comprises 14 residues. CDR1 is SGHDT and CDR2 is YYEEEE in the germline V gene. Trimming left V 0 bases short and J 9 bases short, with 15 bases between. Using reference TRBV5-6 and TRBJ1-1 for the parts outside the CDR3, the full variable domain is DAGVTQSPTHLIKTRGQQVTLRCSPKSGHDTVSWYQQALGQGPQFIFQYYEEEERQRGNFPDRFSGHQFPNYSSELNVNALLLGDSALYLCASSLGYWGPKAFFGQGTRLTVV.

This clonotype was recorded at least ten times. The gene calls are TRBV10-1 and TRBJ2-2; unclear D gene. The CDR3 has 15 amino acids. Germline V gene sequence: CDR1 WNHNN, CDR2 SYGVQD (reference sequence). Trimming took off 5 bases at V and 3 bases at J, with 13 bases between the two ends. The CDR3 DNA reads TGCGCCAGCAGTTTACACCCGGGCGACACCGGGGAGCTGTTTTTT. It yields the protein CASSLHPGDTGELFF.

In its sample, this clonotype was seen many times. CDR3 sequence: CASSGGNSPLHF. The CDR3 coding sequence is TGTGCCAGCAGTGGGGGTAATTCACCCCTCCACTTT. The chain employs TRBV6-5 and TRBJ1-6, with D perhaps TRBD1 (5 bases). Trimming took 5 bases from V and 6 from J, leaving 5 bases between them. Germline V lookup: CDR1 MNHEY, CDR2 SVGAGI. The CDR3 consists of 12 residues.

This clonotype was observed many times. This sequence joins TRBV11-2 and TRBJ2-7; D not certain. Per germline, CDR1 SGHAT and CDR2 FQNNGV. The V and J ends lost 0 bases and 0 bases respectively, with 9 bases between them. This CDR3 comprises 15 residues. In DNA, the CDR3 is TGTGCCAGCAGCTTAGAGGGCGTAGGCTCCTACGAGCAGTACTTC. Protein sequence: CASSLEGVGSYEQYF.

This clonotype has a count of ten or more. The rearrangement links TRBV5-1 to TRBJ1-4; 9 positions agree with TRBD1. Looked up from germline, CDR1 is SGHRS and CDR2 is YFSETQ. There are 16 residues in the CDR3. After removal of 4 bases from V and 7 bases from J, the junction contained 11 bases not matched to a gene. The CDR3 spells CASSGSGTGSGEKLFF. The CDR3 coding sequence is TGCGCCAGCAGCGGCTCCGGGACAGGGAGCGGTGAAAAACTGTTTTTT.